The 18 T cell receptor beta chains listed next were all sequenced from one sample in a study of patients and donors after allogeneic stem cell transplantation. One entry per CDR3 protein results from TCRdb running MiXCR on the RT-PCR reads. This table holds under 200,000 distinct CDR3 sequences, about 30% found once. Material: blood, either unsorted or a sorted T cell fraction (not recorded which). The origin of the receptors is a human donor who was either an allogeneic HSCT recipient or a stem cell or donor lymphocyte infusion donor (not recorded which). It is not recorded whose cells these are; they may come from a transplant donor.

The table lists this clonotype with a count of one. CDR3 protein: CASSLDERREQYF. CDR3 sequence (DNA): TGTGCCAGCAGCTTAGATGAGCGACGGGAGCAGTACTTC. The rearrangement links TRBV11-1 to TRBJ2-7; D is ambiguous. Germline V gene lookup returns CDR1 SGHAT and CDR2 FQDESV (reference sequence). The germline V and J ends were trimmed by 1 base and 7 bases, with 11 bases remaining between them. This CDR3 has 13 amino acids.

The V call is TRBV20-1, the J call TRBJ2-4, with a weak D call TRBD2 (5 bases). This CDR3 comprises 15 residues. Germline V gives CDR1 DFQATT, CDR2 SNEGSKA (reference sequence). V gave up 7 bases and J gave up 3 bases, with 19 bases separating them. In nucleotides, the CDR3 is TGCAGTGTTAGCCCGGACGCCCGGGGCAAAAACATTCAGTACTTC. Translating gives CSVSPDARGKNIQYF.

This clonotype was found a few times. The chain links TRBV20-1 to TRBJ1-5; D call uncertain. From germline, CDR1 is DFQATT and CDR2 SNEGSKA (reference sequence). V was shortened by 3 bases and J by 2 bases, with 11 bases between the two germline ends. CDR3 length equals 14 residues. CDR3 loop: CSASPGNGNQPQHF. In nucleotides, the CDR3 is TGCAGTGCTAGCCCGGGGAACGGCAATCAGCCCCAGCATTTT.

This clonotype was observed a few times. The V gene is TRBV30, the J gene TRBJ2-3; 9 positions agree with TRBD2. CDR1 and CDR2 from the germline V gene are GTSNPN and SVGIG (reference sequence). The CDR3 is made up of 15 amino acids. The trim removed 4 bases at V and 0 bases at J, leaving 5 bases unmatched. The CDR3 is CAWTRLAASTDTQYF. CDR3 DNA: TGTGCCTGGACCCGACTAGCGGCTAGCACAGATACGCAGTATTTT.

The sample holds a few counts of this clonotype. The rearrangement uses TRBV7-2 and TRBJ1-4, with 7 nucleotides matching TRBD1. This CDR3 has 15 residues. The germline gives CDR1 SGHTA, CDR2 FQGNSA. Trimming at V came to 5 bases and at J to 8 bases, leaving 11 bases not matched to a gene. The CDR3 coding sequence is TGTGCCAGCAGCGCCCAGACAGGGTGGGGAGAAAAACTGTTTTTT. Translation: CASSAQTGWGEKLFF.

The chain combines TRBV18 with TRBJ1-1; a possible D gene is TRBD1 (5 bases). Trimming removed 3 bases from V and 4 bases from J, with 12 bases in between. This CDR3 is 14 amino acids long. Per the germline V gene, CDR1 is KGHSH and CDR2 is LQKENI. Here the CDR3 DNA reads TGTGCCAGCTCACCCAATCCAGGGAGCACTGAAGCTTTCTTT. It encodes CASSPNPGSTEAFF.

This clonotype was picked up a small number of times. J is TRBJ1-2 and V is TRBV20-1; possible D gene TRBD1, 5 bases. The CDR3 length is 12 residues. The V and J ends lost 1 base and 7 bases respectively, with 10 bases between them. Germline CDR1 and CDR2: DFQATT and SNEGSKA (reference sequence). CDR3 DNA: TGCAGTGCTAGAGTCGGGGCGATTGGCTACACCTTC. The encoded protein is CSARVGAIGYTF.

Only a few counts were recorded for this clonotype. The V and J genes are TRBV20-1 and TRBJ2-1; TRBD2 is a possible D gene (7 bases). The germline CDR1 and CDR2 sequences are DFQATT and SNEGSKA (reference sequence). Trimming stripped 4 bases from V and 1 base from J, with 17 bases between. There are 16 residues in the CDR3. The CDR3 DNA reads TGCAGTGCTAATAGCCCTAGGGGGGGGTCCTACAATGAGCAGTTCTTC. Translated, it gives CSANSPRGGSYNEQFF.

The rearrangement uses TRBV28 and TRBJ2-1; D call uncertain. Per germline, CDR1 MDHEN and CDR2 SYDVKM. Trimming took off 2 bases at V and 2 bases at J, with 13 bases between the two ends. This CDR3 has 16 residues. This CDR3 reads CASSLPPWAPYNEQFF. In DNA, the CDR3 is TGTGCCAGCAGTTTACCCCCCTGGGCGCCCTACAATGAGCAGTTCTTC.

The chain recombines TRBV10-3 with TRBJ2-7, with D perhaps matching TRBD1 (6 bases). Germline-derived CDR1 and CDR2 are ENHRY and SYGVKD. The V and J ends lost 7 bases and 5 bases respectively, with 12 bases between them. This CDR3 is built from 12 residues. In DNA, the CDR3 is TGTGCCATCAAAAATACAGGGAACGAGCAGTACTTC. As protein: CAIKNTGNEQYF.

The chain combines TRBV7-2 with TRBJ2-3, with a weak D call TRBD1 (6 bases). This CDR3 region has 16 residues. Between the trimmed V and J ends, which lost 0 bases and 0 bases, there was a span of 10 bases. Germline loops: CDR1 SGHTA, CDR2 FQGNSA. The CDR3 DNA is TGTGCCAGCAGCTTAGCGGGGGCTGGGAGCACAGATACGCAGTATTTT. This encodes CASSLAGAGSTDTQYF.

The chain employs TRBV24-1 and TRBJ1-2; D might be TRBD1 (6 bases). With 4 bases removed from V and 6 bases from J, the gap between germline ends came to 8 bases. The CDR3 is 12 amino acids. The germline V gene encodes CDR1 KGHDR and CDR2 SFDVKD. CDR3 bases: TGTGCCACCAGTGACTACAGGGATGGCTACACCTTC. This sequence encodes CATSDYRDGYTF.

In this sample, this clonotype turned up many times. As DNA, the CDR3 is TGCAGTGCTTTACTAGGAGGCTATGGCTACACCTTC. As protein: CSALLGGYGYTF. The chain employs TRBV20-1 and TRBJ1-2; D unclear. V was shortened by 5 bases and J by 4 bases, with 11 bases between the two germline ends. CDR1 is DFQATT, CDR2 SNEGSKA, per germline (reference sequence). This CDR3 has 12 amino acids.

The chain couples TRBV4-3 to TRBJ2-3; 10 positions agree with TRBD1. The V segment lost 8 bases and the J segment 4 bases; nucleotides outside the gene matches: 12. The CDR3 loop spans 16 amino acids. The V gene's germline CDR1 is LGHNA and CDR2 YSLEER. The CDR3 region is CASRRGGQGLADTQYF. The CDR3 DNA reads TGCGCCAGCCGCAGGGGGGGACAGGGGCTGGCAGATACGCAGTATTTT.

This chain links TRBV3-1 with TRBJ1-2, with 9 nucleotides matching TRBD1. V lost 4 bases to trimming and J lost 7 bases; unmatched junction nucleotides: 13. The germline V gene encodes CDR1 LGHDT and CDR2 YNNKEL (reference sequence). This CDR3 is 16 amino acids long. The CDR3 sequence is CASSPAPGQGDSGYTF. CDR3 sequence (DNA): TGTGCCAGCAGCCCTGCACCGGGACAGGGAGACTCTGGCTACACCTTC.

This rearrangement joins TRBV28 to TRBJ2-7; no definite D call. Germline V gene lookup returns CDR1 MDHEN and CDR2 SYDVKM. The CDR3 is 14 residues long. The V and J ends lost 3 bases and 0 bases respectively, with 9 bases between them. The CDR3 DNA is TGTGCCAGCAGTTTCCTGACGGACTCCTACGAGCAGTACTTC. Translation: CASSFLTDSYEQYF.

This clonotype was observed a handful of times. The chain links TRBV9 to TRBJ2-7, with D hard to call. V was shortened by 0 bases and J by 0 bases, with 4 bases between the two germline ends. This CDR3 is built from 13 residues. Germline V gives CDR1 SGDLS, CDR2 YYNGEE. As DNA, the CDR3 is TGTGCCAGCAGCGTAGGATTCTCCTACGAGCAGTACTTC. Its translation: CASSVGFSYEQYF.

The chain links TRBV7-9 to TRBJ2-5; 7 nucleotides match TRBD1. Per germline, CDR1 SEHNR and CDR2 FQNEAQ (reference sequence). The V and J ends lost 1 base and 4 bases, in that order; junction bases with no gene match: 6. This CDR3 spans 15 amino acids. This CDR3 is CASSLGDRIPETQYF. The CDR3 DNA reads TGTGCCAGCAGCTTAGGGGACAGAATCCCAGAGACCCAGTACTTC.